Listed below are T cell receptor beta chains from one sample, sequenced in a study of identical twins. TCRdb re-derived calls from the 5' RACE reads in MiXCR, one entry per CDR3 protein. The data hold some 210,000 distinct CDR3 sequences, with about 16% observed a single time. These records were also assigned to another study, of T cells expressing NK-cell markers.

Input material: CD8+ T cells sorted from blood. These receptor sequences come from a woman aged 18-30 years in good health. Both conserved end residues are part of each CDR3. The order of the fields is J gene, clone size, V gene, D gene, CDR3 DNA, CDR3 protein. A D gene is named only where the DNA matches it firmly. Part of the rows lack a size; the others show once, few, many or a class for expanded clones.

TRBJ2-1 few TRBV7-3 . TGTGCCAGCAGCTCTTCAGTACTGAGCTCCTACAATGAGCAGTTCTTC CASSSSVLSSYNEQFF
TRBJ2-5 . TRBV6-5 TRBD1 TGTGCCAGCAGTTCCCCCATACAGGGGAAAGAGACCCAGTACTTC CASSSPIQGKETQYF
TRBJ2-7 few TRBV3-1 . TGTGCCAGCAGCCAAGAGCGGTATGAGCAGTACTTC CASSQERYEQYF
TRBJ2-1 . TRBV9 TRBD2 TGTGCCAGCAGCGACCCCGGACTAGCGGGAGTCCTTAGCGGGTACAATGAGCAGTTCTTC CASSDPGLAGVLSGYNEQFF
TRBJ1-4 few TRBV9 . TGTGCCAGCAGCTCCAGCGGGGGACTGTTTTTT CASSSSGGLFF
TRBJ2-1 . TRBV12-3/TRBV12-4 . TGTGCCAGCCGAGGGCGGGTCGGGAGTTCCTACAATGAGCAGTTCTTC CASRGRVGSSYNEQFF
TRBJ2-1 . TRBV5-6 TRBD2 TGTGCCAGCAGCTTAGGACTAGCTGGGGTCCATGAGCAGTTCTTC CASSLGLAGVHEQFF
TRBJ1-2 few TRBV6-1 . TGTGCCATTCAACCGGCCCTATATGGCTACACCTTC CAIQPALYGYTF
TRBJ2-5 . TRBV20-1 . TGCAGTGGACCGGACCCGCTGGAGGGGCAAGAGACCCAGTACTTC CSGPDPLEGQETQYF
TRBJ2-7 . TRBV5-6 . TGTGCCAGCAGCTTGGGGGCAGGGGCGAGACCTGACGAGCAGTACTTC CASSLGAGARPDEQYF
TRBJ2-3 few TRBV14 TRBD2 TGTGCCAGCAGCCAAGATCTCCGGCGGGAGAAGTCCACAGATACGCAGTATTTT CASSQDLRREKSTDTQYF
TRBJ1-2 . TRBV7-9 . TGTGCCAGCAGCCTTGGACAACCCTATGGCTACACCTTC CASSLGQPYGYTF
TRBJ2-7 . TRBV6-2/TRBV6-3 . TGTGCCAGCAGTTACTGGGGTTACGAGCAGTACTTC CASSYWGYEQYF
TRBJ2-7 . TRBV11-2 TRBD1 TGTGCCAGCAGCTTCGGGACAGGGGACTACGAGCAGTACTTC CASSFGTGDYEQYF
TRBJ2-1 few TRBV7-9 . TGTGCCAGCAGCTCCCCTAGCCCGAATGAGCAGTTCTTC CASSSPSPNEQFF
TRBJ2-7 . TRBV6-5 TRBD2 TGTGCCAGCAGTTACCCAGGGGCGGGGGGTACCTACGAGCAGTACTTC CASSYPGAGGTYEQYF
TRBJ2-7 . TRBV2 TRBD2 TGTGCCAGCAGTGGGGGCGAGCGGGGGAGCTACGAGCAGTACTTC CASSGGERGSYEQYF
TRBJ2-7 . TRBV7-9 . TGTGCCAGCAGCTTAGTACCCCCTACAGACTACGAGCAGTACTTC CASSLVPPTDYEQYF
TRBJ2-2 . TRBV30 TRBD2 TGTGCCTTGTCCGGGACTAGAAATGTTAGGACCGGGGAGCTGTTTTTT CALSGTRNVRTGELFF
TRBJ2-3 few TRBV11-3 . TGTGCCAGCAGCTCTCGAGCAGATACGCAGTATTTT CASSSRADTQYF
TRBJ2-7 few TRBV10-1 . TGCGCCAGCAGTGAAAACACCTACTACGAGCAGTACTTC CASSENTYYEQYF
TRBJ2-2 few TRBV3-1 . TGTGCCAGCAGCCATTGGAAGGACACCGGGGAGCTGTTTTTT CASSHWKDTGELFF
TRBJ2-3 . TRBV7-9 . TGTGCCAGCAGCCAAATTAGACCGTATACTAGCACAGATACGCAGTATTTT CASSQIRPYTSTDTQYF
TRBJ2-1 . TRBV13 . TGTGCCAGCAGCGGACCGCGATCGGAGCAGTTCTTC CASSGPRSEQFF
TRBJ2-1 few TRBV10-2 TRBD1 TGCGCCAGCAGCCCCTTCAGGGGGACGGGCGATGAGCAGTTCTTC CASSPFRGTGDEQFF
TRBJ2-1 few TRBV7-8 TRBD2 TGTGCCAGCAGCTTCCCGCGGACTAGCGGGAGTGAGTCCTACAATGAGCAGTTCTTC CASSFPRTSGSESYNEQFF
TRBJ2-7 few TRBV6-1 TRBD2 TGTGCCAGCAGTCCGTCGACTAGCGGCTACGAGCAGTACTTC CASSPSTSGYEQYF
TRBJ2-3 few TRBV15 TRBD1 TGTGCCACCAGCACTGAAGGGACAGTGGAGGTTGAAGATACGCAGTATTTT CATSTEGTVEVEDTQYF
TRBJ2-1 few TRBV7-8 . TGTGCCAGCAGCTTGCATGGTGCGGGAACTCTCCATGAGCAGTTCTTC CASSLHGAGTLHEQFF
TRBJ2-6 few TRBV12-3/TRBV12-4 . TGTGCCAGCATGGAACCTGGGGCCAACGTCCTGACTTTC CASMEPGANVLTF
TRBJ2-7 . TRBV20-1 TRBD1 TGCAGTGCTGACGGGCACCTCCGGGACAGGGGGAACCGACCGAGCTCCTACGAGCAGTACTTC CSADGHLRDRGNRPSSYEQYF
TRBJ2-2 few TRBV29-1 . TGCAGCGTTGATTGGAGGGGTGTGCTGTTTTTT CSVDWRGVLFF
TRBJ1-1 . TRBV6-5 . TGTGCCAGCAGTTCGGACAGCGGCACTGAAGCTTTCTTT CASSSDSGTEAFF
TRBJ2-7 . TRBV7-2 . TGTGCCAGCAGCTTCGAAGCTGGCGAGCAGTACTTC CASSFEAGEQYF
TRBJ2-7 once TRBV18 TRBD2 TGTGCCAGCTCACCAGGGACATTCGGGACTAGCGGAGCCTACGAGCAGTACTTC CASSPGTFGTSGAYEQYF
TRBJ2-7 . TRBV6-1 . TGTGCCAGCAGTCCTTACGGGACGGCGGGCGAGCAGTACTTC CASSPYGTAGEQYF
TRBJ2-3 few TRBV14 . TGTGCCAGCAGCCAAGATGGCTGGGATACGCAGTATTTT CASSQDGWDTQYF
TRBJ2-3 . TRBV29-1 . TGCAGCGTCCCTGCGGCGGGCGCCACGCAGTATTTT CSVPAAGATQYF
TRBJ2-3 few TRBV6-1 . TGTGCCAGCAGCCAGAGAGGCGCAGATACGCAGTATTTT CASSQRGADTQYF
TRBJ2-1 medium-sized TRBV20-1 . TGCAGTGCTAGAGCCGGGGCACTAGATAACAATGAGCAGTTCTTC CSARAGALDNNEQFF